This T cell receptor beta chain was captured by sequencing in a study of T cell changes during pregnancy in multiple sclerosis. The CDR3 spans 16 residues. V lost 3 bases and J lost 7; bases outside the gene matches: 13. Germline CDR1 reads SGHRS; CDR2 reads YFSETQ. Measured with immunoSEQ multiplex PCR; TCRdb has only the in-frame clones, and not every one. The data show about 48,000 clones, 88% seen once. The source was CD4+ T cells from peripheral blood mononuclear cells, collected in the second trimester of pregnancy. The chain is built from TRBV5-1 and TRBJ2-5; 9 bases map to TRBD1. The sequence was collected from a female donor with multiple sclerosis, enrolled in a pregnancy study. For the CDR3, the DNA is TGCGCCAGCAGCTCTCAACCCGGGACAGGGATTGGGACCCAGTACTTC. This translates into CASSSQPGTGIGTQYF.